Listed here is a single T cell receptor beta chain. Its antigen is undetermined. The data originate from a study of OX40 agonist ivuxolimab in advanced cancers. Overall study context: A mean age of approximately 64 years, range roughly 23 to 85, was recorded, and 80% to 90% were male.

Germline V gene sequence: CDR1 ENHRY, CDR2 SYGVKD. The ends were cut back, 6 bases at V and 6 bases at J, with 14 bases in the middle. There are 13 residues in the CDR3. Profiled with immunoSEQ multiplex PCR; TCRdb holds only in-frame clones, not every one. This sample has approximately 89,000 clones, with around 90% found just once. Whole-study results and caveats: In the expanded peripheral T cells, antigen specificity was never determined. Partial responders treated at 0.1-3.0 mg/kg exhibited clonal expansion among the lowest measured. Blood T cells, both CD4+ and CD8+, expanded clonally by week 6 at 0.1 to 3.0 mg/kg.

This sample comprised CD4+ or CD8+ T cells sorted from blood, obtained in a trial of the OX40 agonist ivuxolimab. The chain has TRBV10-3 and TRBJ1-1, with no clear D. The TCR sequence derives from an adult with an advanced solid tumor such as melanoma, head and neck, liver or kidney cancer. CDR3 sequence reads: CAIRVREDSEAFF. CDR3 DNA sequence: TGTGCCATCAGAGTCCGGGAGGATTCTGAAGCTTTCTTT.